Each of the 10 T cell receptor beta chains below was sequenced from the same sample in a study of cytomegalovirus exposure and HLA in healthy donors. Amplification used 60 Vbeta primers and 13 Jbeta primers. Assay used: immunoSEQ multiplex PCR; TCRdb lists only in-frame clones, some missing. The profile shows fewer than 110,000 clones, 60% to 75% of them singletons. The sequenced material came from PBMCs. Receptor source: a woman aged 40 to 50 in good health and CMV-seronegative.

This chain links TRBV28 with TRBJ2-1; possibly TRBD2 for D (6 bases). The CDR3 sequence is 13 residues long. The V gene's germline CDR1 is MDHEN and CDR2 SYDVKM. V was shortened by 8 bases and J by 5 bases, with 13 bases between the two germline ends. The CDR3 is CASCPGGDNEQFF. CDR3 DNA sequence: TGTGCCAGCTGCCCTGGAGGGGACAATGAGCAGTTCTTC.

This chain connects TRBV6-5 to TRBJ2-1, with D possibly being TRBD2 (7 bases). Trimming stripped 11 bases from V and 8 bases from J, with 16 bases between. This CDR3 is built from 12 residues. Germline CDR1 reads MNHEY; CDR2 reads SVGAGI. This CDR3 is CACRGALDEQFF. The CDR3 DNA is TGTGCCTGCCGGGGGGCCTTAGATGAGCAGTTCTTC.

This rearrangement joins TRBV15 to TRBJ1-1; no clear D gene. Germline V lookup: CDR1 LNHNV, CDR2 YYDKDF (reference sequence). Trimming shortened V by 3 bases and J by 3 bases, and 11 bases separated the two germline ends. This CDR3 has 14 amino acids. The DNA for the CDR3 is TGTGCCACCAGCAGTAGAGGAGGTGACACTGAAGCTTTCTTT. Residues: CATSSRGGDTEAFF.

The CDR3 reads CASSQYPTSGRDEQFF. As DNA, the CDR3 is TGTGCCAGCAGTCAATATCCCACTAGCGGGAGGGATGAGCAGTTCTTC. The chain joins TRBV27 to TRBJ2-1, with 13 bases aligning to TRBD2. After removal of 5 bases from V and 8 bases from J, the junction contained 9 bases not matched to a gene. The CDR3 loop spans 16 amino acids. Germline CDR1 and CDR2: MNHEY and SMNVEV (reference sequence).

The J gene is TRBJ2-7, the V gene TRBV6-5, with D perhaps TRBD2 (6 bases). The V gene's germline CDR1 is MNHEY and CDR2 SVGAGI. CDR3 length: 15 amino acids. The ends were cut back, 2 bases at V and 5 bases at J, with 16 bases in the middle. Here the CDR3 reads CASSYPGEGVHEQYF. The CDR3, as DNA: TGTGCCAGCAGTTACCCGGGAGAGGGAGTCCACGAGCAGTACTTC.

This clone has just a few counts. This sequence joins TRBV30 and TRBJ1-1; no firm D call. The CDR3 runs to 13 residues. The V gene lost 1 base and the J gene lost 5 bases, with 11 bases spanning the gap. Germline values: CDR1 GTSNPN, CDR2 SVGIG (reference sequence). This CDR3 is CAWSEREWTEAFF. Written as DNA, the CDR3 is TGTGCCTGGAGTGAGAGGGAGTGGACTGAAGCTTTCTTT. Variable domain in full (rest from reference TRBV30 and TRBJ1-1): SQTIHQWPATLVQPVGSPLSLECTVEGTSNPNLYWYRQAAGRGLQLLFYSVGIGQISSEVPQNLSASRPQDRQFILSSKKLLLSDSGFYLCAWSEREWTEAFFGQGTRLTVV.

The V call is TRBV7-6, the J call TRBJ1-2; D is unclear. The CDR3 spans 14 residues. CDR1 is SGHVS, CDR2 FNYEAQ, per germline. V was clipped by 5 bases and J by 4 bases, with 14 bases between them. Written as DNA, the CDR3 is TGTGCCAGCAGCCCCGCGCTGGGCTCCTATGGCTACACCTTC. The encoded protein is CASSPALGSYGYTF. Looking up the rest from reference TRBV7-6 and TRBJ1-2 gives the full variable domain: GAGVSQSPRYKVTKRGQDVALRCDPISGHVSLYWYRQALGQGPEFLTYFNYEAQQDKSGLPNDRFSAERPEGSISTLTIQRTEQRDSAMYRCASSPALGSYGYTFGSGTRLTVV.

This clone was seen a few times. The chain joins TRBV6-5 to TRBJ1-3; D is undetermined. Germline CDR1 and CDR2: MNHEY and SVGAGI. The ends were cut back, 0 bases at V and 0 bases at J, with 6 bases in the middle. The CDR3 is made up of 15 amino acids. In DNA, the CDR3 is TGTGCCAGCAGTTACTCGCTTAGCTCTGGAAACACCATATATTTT. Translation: CASSYSLSSGNTIYF.

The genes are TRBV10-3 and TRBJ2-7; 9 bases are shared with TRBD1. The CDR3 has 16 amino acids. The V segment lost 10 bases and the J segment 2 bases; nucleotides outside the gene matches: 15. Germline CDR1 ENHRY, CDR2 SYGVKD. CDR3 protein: CATQQGAGQLPYEQYF. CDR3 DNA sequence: TGTGCCACCCAACAGGGGGCCGGTCAATTACCCTACGAGCAGTACTTC.

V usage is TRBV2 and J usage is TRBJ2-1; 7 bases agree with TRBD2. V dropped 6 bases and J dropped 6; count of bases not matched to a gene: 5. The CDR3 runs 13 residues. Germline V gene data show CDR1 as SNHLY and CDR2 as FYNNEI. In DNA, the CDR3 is TGTGCCAGCAGAAGACTAGCTTCCAATGAGCAGTTCTTC. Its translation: CASRRLASNEQFF.